This TCR beta chain originates from a study of T cells in Graves' hyperthyroidism and ophthalmopathy. General study points: The blood repertoire included most of the expanded thyroid clonotypes above 0.001. Stable hyperthyroidism was separated from ophthalmopathy by a model based on 13 V-J features.

The sample holds a few counts of this clonotype. The antigen is not known. There were TCR beta CDR3 regions amplified from RNA transcripts. HTBI primers were the set used in a first-round RT-PCR of the TCR CDR3. TCRdb itself ran the multiplex PCR reads through MiXCR, one entry per CDR3 protein. This sample has 560,000 or so distinct CDR3 sequences, with about 20% found just once. CDR3 length: 15 residues. The V gene end was trimmed by 11 bases and the J gene end by 0 bases; junction bases not matched to a gene: 11. In germline, CDR1 is MNHNS, CDR2 SASEGT. Clinical Activity Scores of at least 3, NOSPECS grades of at least 4 and durations under 3 months characterized ophthalmopathy patients.

Source material: blood. This TCR came from a man aged 40-50 years with Graves' ophthalmopathy. The rearrangement links TRBV6-1 to TRBJ1-1, with 8 nucleotides matching TRBD1. Here the CDR3 reads CAASNRQGLNTEAFF. In DNA form, the CDR3 reads TGTGCCGCTTCAAACCGACAGGGGTTGAACACTGAAGCTTTCTTT.